The present T cell receptor beta chain was sequenced within a study of human T cells and chemical hapten exposure. Study summary: On roughly 2 cm by roughly 2 cm of upper inner arm skin, sensitization was performed with 2% DPC. Patients additionally received therapeutic doses of diphenylcyclopropenone on the scalp once a week, and this continued throughout the approximately 25-week study. Study results and limitations: The count of PT1 expanded TCRs correlated positively with patch test score. Expanded TCRs grouped into significantly more large CDR3 similarity clusters than controls produced.

V was shortened by 6 bases and J by 4 bases, with 16 bases between the two germline ends. This CDR3 spans 15 amino acids. The germline gives CDR1 SGHVS, CDR2 FQNEAQ. Using its own MiXCR run on the RACE reads, TCRdb lists one record per CDR3 protein. In the table there are fewer than 70,000 distinct CDR3 sequences, approximately 11% of which are singletons. Documented time point: pre-sensitization, week 0. The treatment is: therapeutic diphenylcyclopropenone sensitization with weekly scalp DPC. Worth noting for this clonotype: What it binds is unknown.

The chain links TRBV7-8 to TRBJ1-5; a weak D match, TRBD1 (6 bases). Here the sequenced sample was whole blood, taken in connection with sensitization to the hapten diphenylcyclopropenone (DPC). The receptor comes from a woman in her forties or fifties with alopecia areata. Some clones in this sample may be carry-over from other donors' samples. CDR3 amino acids: CASSPTGTGNQPQHF. Written as DNA, the CDR3 is TGTGCCAGCAGTCCAACAGGGACGGGAAATCAGCCCCAGCATTTT.